A few counts support the clone carrying this TCR beta chain. These data originate in a study of regulatory T cells in long-lasting Graves disease. For the study at large: Persistent cases took antithyroid drugs over 5 years and stayed TSH receptor antibody positive.

Time point defined: persistent/refractory GD, antithyroid drugs over 5 years with positive TRAb. Construction of the TCR library relied on RNA isolated from PBMCs. Library construction for TCR beta used iRepertoire HTBI primers and Arm-PCR of CDR3 regions. TCRdb used MiXCR to reprocess the multiplex PCR reads, holding one entry per CDR3 protein. The sample contains 500,000 to 800,000 distinct CDR3 sequences, 25% to 30% of which appear only once. CDR1 and CDR2 from the germline V gene are MGHDK and SYGVNS. The CDR3 covers 16 residues. V lost 1 base and J lost 6, with 15 bases in between. The sequence was collected from a female donor with Graves disease. This sample comprised peripheral blood mononuclear cells (PBMCs), obtained when the disease was refractory, from a patient treated with antithyroid drugs. The chain combines TRBV25-1 with TRBJ2-2; D might be TRBD2 (6 bases). The CDR3 region is CASSEWSAGGAGELFF. CDR3 DNA sequence: TGTGCCAGCAGTGAATGGAGCGCCGGGGGAGCCGGGGAGCTGTTTTTT. Variable domain in full (rest from reference TRBV25-1 and TRBJ2-2): EADIYQTPRYLVIGTGKKITLECSQTMGHDKMYWYQQDPGMELHLIHYSYGVNSTEKGDLSSESTVSRIRTEHFPLTLESARPSHTSQYLCASSEWSAGGAGELFFGEGSRLTVL.